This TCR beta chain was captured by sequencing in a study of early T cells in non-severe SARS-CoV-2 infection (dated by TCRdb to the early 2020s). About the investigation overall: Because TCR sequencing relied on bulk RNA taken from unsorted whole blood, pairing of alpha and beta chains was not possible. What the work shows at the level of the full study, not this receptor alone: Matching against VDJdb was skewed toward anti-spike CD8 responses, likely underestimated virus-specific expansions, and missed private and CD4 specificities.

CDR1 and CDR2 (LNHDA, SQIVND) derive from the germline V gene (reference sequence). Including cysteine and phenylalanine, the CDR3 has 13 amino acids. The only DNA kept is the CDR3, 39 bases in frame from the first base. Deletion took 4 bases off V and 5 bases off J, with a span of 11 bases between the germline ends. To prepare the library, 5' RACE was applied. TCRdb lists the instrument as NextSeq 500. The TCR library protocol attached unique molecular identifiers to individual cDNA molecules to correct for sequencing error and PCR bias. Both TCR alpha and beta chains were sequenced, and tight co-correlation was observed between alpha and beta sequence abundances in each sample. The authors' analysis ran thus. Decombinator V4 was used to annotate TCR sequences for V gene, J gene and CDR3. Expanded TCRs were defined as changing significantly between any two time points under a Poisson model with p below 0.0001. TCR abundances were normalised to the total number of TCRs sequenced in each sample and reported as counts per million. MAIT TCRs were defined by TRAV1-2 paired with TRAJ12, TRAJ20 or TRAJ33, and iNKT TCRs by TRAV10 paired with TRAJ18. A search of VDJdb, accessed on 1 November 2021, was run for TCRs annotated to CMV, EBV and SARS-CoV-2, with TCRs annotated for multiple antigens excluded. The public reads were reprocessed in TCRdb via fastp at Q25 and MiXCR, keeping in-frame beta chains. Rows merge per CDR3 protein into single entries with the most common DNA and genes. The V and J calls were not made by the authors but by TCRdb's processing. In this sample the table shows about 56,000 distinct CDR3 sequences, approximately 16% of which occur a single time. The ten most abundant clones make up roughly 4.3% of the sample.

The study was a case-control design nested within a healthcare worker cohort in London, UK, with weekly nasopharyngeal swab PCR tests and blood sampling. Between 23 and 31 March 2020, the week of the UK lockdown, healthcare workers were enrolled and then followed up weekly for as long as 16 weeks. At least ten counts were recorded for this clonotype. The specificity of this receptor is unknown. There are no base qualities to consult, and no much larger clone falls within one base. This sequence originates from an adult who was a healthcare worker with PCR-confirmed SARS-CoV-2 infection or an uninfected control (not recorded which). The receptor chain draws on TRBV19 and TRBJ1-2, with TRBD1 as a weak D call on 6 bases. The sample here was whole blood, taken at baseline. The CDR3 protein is CASSTRTAYGYTF. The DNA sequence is TGTGCCAGTAGTACTCGGACAGCTTATGGCTACACCTTC.